A selection of T cell receptor beta chains follows, all from one sample in a study of T cell responses to AZD1222 COVID-19 vaccine. Repertoires were generated with immunoSEQ multiplex PCR, while TCRdb's copy carries only in-frame clones and drops some. The sample includes more than 140,000 clones, around 90% of them seen just once. Sample: peripheral blood, taken on day 0 of AZD1222 vaccination. These receptors came from an adult in good health. CDR3s include the opening cysteine and the closing phenylalanine or tryptophan. Each record gives: J gene, CDR3 length, V gene, D gene, clone size, CDR3 protein, CDR3 DNA. D genes are given only for firm matches. Some rows mark clone size as missing; the rest say once, few, many or name a class of expanded clone.

j_call: TRBJ1-2
cdr3_length: 14
v_call: TRBV7-2
d_call: TRBD1
clone_size: NA
cdr3_aa: CASSLAGQGYGYTF
cdr3_nt: TGTGCCAGCAGCTTAGCGGGACAGGGGTATGGCTACACCTTC

j_call: TRBJ1-1
cdr3_length: 13
v_call: TRBV6-2/TRBV6-3
d_call: NA
clone_size: NA
cdr3_aa: CASSSQGNTEAFF
cdr3_nt: TGTGCCAGCAGTTCTCAGGGTAACACTGAAGCTTTCTTT

j_call: TRBJ2-1
cdr3_length: 14
v_call: TRBV2
d_call: NA
clone_size: NA
cdr3_aa: CASNFLARYNEQFF
cdr3_nt: TGTGCCAGCAATTTCCTGGCGAGATACAATGAGCAGTTCTTC

j_call: TRBJ2-7
cdr3_length: 13
v_call: TRBV7-2
d_call: TRBD2
clone_size: NA
cdr3_aa: CASTVRGSGEQYF
cdr3_nt: TGTGCCAGCACCGTGCGGGGGAGCGGCGAGCAGTACTTC

j_call: TRBJ2-7
cdr3_length: 14
v_call: TRBV19
d_call: TRBD1
clone_size: NA
cdr3_aa: CASSQTGETSEQYF
cdr3_nt: TGTGCCAGTAGTCAGACAGGGGAGACGTCCGAGCAGTACTTC

j_call: TRBJ1-5
cdr3_length: 13
v_call: TRBV28
d_call: NA
clone_size: NA
cdr3_aa: CASSFFGSQPQHF
cdr3_nt: TGTGCCAGCAGTTTTTTTGGGAGTCAGCCTCAGCATTTT

j_call: TRBJ2-2
cdr3_length: 18
v_call: TRBV5-4
d_call: TRBD1
clone_size: NA
cdr3_aa: CASSLDGLTGGGTGELFF
cdr3_nt: TGTGCCAGCAGCTTGGATGGGTTGACAGGGGGGGGAACCGGGGAGCTGTTTTTT

j_call: TRBJ1-3
cdr3_length: 17
v_call: TRBV7-2
d_call: TRBD1
clone_size: NA
cdr3_aa: CASSSNLDRVEGNTIYF
cdr3_nt: TGTGCCAGCAGCTCCAACCTCGACAGGGTAGAGGGAAACACCATATATTTT

j_call: TRBJ1-2
cdr3_length: 15
v_call: TRBV18
d_call: TRBD1
clone_size: NA
cdr3_aa: CASSLDRVSDYGYTF
cdr3_nt: TGTGCCAGCTCACTCGACAGGGTGTCTGACTATGGCTACACCTTC

j_call: TRBJ2-7
cdr3_length: 13
v_call: TRBV27
d_call: TRBD2
clone_size: NA
cdr3_aa: CASSTGLDYEQYF
cdr3_nt: TGTGCCAGCAGTACGGGACTAGACTACGAGCAGTACTTC

j_call: TRBJ1-6
cdr3_length: 13
v_call: TRBV14
d_call: NA
clone_size: NA
cdr3_aa: CASSQGVRSPLHF
cdr3_nt: TGTGCCAGCAGCCAAGGGGTACGCTCACCCCTCCACTTT

j_call: TRBJ2-6
cdr3_length: 15
v_call: TRBV4-2
d_call: NA
clone_size: few
cdr3_aa: CASSQDNSGANVLTF
cdr3_nt: TGTGCCAGCAGCCAAGACAACTCTGGGGCCAACGTCCTGACTTTC

j_call: TRBJ2-7
cdr3_length: 14
v_call: TRBV6-1
d_call: NA
clone_size: once
cdr3_aa: CASSEGVRPYEQYF
cdr3_nt: TGTGCCAGCAGTGAAGGGGTCAGACCCTACGAGCAGTACTTC

j_call: TRBJ1-2
cdr3_length: 13
v_call: TRBV12-3/TRBV12-4
d_call: NA
clone_size: NA
cdr3_aa: CASSPDSNYGYTF
cdr3_nt: TGTGCCAGCAGCCCCGACTCTAACTATGGCTACACCTTC

j_call: TRBJ1-3
cdr3_length: 17
v_call: TRBV18
d_call: NA
clone_size: NA
cdr3_aa: CASSPLDSPSSGNTIYF
cdr3_nt: TGTGCCAGCTCACCACTAGACAGCCCGAGCTCTGGAAACACCATATATTTT

j_call: TRBJ2-1
cdr3_length: 15
v_call: TRBV27
d_call: NA
clone_size: NA
cdr3_aa: CASSSSRLTYNEQFF
cdr3_nt: TGTGCCAGCAGTTCGTCTCGACTAACATACAATGAGCAGTTCTTC

j_call: TRBJ2-7
cdr3_length: 14
v_call: TRBV2
d_call: TRBD2
clone_size: NA
cdr3_aa: CASSDLAGSYEQYF
cdr3_nt: TGTGCCAGCAGTGATTTAGCGGGATCCTACGAGCAGTACTTC

j_call: TRBJ2-7
cdr3_length: 12
v_call: TRBV30
d_call: NA
clone_size: NA
cdr3_aa: CAWSVRLHEQYF
cdr3_nt: TGTGCCTGGAGTGTACGCTTGCACGAGCAGTACTTC

j_call: TRBJ2-7
cdr3_length: 14
v_call: TRBV27
d_call: TRBD1
clone_size: NA
cdr3_aa: CASGPGQGEYEQYF
cdr3_nt: TGTGCCAGCGGTCCGGGACAGGGTGAATACGAGCAGTACTTC

j_call: TRBJ1-1
cdr3_length: 14
v_call: TRBV10-3
d_call: NA
clone_size: NA
cdr3_aa: CAISEEQVNTEAFF
cdr3_nt: TGTGCCATCAGTGAGGAACAGGTGAACACTGAAGCTTTCTTT

j_call: TRBJ2-1
cdr3_length: 21
v_call: TRBV4-1
d_call: TRBD2
clone_size: NA
cdr3_aa: CASSQKGGRLAGSSEVDEQFF
cdr3_nt: TGCGCCAGCAGCCAAAAAGGGGGCCGACTAGCGGGATCTTCAGAGGTAGATGAGCAGTTCTTC

j_call: TRBJ2-6
cdr3_length: 18
v_call: TRBV19
d_call: TRBD1
clone_size: few
cdr3_aa: CASSIFDRGRSGANVLTF
cdr3_nt: TGTGCCAGTAGTATATTCGACAGGGGACGCTCTGGGGCCAACGTCCTGACTTTC

j_call: TRBJ1-6
cdr3_length: 15
v_call: TRBV5-6
d_call: NA
clone_size: NA
cdr3_aa: CASSLVVADHSPLHF
cdr3_nt: TGTGCCAGCAGCTTGGTAGTGGCGGACCATTCACCCCTCCACTTT

j_call: TRBJ1-1
cdr3_length: 15
v_call: TRBV18
d_call: NA
clone_size: NA
cdr3_aa: CASSPRRLVNTEAFF
cdr3_nt: TGTGCCAGCTCACCACGGCGGCTGGTGAACACTGAAGCTTTCTTT

j_call: TRBJ2-7
cdr3_length: 13
v_call: TRBV6-6
d_call: NA
clone_size: NA
cdr3_aa: CASSYRGDYEQYF
cdr3_nt: TGTGCCAGCAGTTACAGGGGGGATTACGAGCAGTACTTC

j_call: TRBJ2-3
cdr3_length: 15
v_call: TRBV6-4
d_call: NA
clone_size: NA
cdr3_aa: CASSPSRGSTDTQYF
cdr3_nt: TGTGCCAGCAGCCCGAGCAGGGGTAGCACAGATACGCAGTATTTT

j_call: TRBJ2-1
cdr3_length: 14
v_call: TRBV10-3
d_call: NA
clone_size: NA
cdr3_aa: CAITRDPSYNEQFF
cdr3_nt: TGTGCCATAACCCGGGACCCGTCCTACAATGAGCAGTTCTTC

j_call: TRBJ2-4
cdr3_length: 15
v_call: TRBV19
d_call: TRBD1
clone_size: NA
cdr3_aa: CASSTIQGAINIQYF
cdr3_nt: TGTGCCAGTAGTACCATACAGGGGGCTATAAACATTCAGTACTTC

j_call: TRBJ2-7
cdr3_length: 16
v_call: TRBV7-3
d_call: TRBD2
clone_size: NA
cdr3_aa: CASSLAGTSGSYEQYF
cdr3_nt: TGTGCCAGCAGCTTAGCTGGGACTAGCGGCTCCTACGAGCAGTACTTC

j_call: TRBJ1-5
cdr3_length: 15
v_call: TRBV5-1
d_call: NA
clone_size: once
cdr3_aa: CASSLTGDEWQPQHF
cdr3_nt: TGCGCCAGCAGCTTGACGGGGGATGAATGGCAGCCCCAGCATTTT

j_call: TRBJ1-1
cdr3_length: 17
v_call: TRBV4-1
d_call: NA
clone_size: NA
cdr3_aa: CASSQDVPGAIYTEAFF
cdr3_nt: TGCGCCAGCAGCCAAGACGTTCCGGGGGCGATCTACACTGAAGCTTTCTTT

j_call: TRBJ2-1
cdr3_length: 17
v_call: TRBV2
d_call: TRBD2
clone_size: NA
cdr3_aa: CASSAFTGTSGRYEQFF
cdr3_nt: TGTGCCAGCAGTGCCTTTACCGGGACTAGCGGGAGGTATGAGCAGTTCTTC